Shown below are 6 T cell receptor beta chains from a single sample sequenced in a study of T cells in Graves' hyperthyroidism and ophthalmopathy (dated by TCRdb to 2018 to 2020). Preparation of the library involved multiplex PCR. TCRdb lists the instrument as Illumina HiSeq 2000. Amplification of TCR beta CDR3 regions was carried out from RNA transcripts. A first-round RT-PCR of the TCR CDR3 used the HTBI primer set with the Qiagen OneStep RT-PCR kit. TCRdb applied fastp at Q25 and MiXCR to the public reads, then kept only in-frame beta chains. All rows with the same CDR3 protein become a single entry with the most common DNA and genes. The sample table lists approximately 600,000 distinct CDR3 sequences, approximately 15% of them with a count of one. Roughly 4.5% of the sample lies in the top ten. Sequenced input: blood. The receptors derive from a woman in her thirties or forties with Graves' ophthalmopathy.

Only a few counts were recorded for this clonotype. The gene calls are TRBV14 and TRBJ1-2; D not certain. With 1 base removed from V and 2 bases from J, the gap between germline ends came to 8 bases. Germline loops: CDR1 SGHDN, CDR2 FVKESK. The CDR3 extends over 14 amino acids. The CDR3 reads CASSQASGNYGYTF. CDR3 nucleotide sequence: TGTGCCAGCAGCCAAGCGTCGGGGAACTATGGCTACACCTTC.

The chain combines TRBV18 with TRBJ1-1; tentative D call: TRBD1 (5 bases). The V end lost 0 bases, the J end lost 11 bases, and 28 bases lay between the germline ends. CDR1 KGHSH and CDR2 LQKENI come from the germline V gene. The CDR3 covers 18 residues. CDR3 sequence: CASSPPSGGSEGYDEAFF. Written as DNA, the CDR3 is TGTGCCAGCTCACCACCGTCTGGGGGGTCCGAGGGGTACGACGAGGCTTTCTTT.

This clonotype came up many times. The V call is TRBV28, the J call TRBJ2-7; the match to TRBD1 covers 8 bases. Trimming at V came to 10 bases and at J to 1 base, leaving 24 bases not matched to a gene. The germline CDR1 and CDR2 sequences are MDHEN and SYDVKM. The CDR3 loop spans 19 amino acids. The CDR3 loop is CATLQAWTGPKVGSYEQYF. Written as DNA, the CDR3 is TGTGCCACCTTACAGGCCTGGACAGGGCCTAAGGTAGGGTCCTACGAGCAGTACTTC. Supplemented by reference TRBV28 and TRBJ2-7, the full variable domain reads DVKVTQSSRYLVKRTGEKVFLECVQDMDHENMFWYRQDPGLGLRLIYFSYDVKMKEKGDIPEGYSVSREKKERFSLILESASTNQTSMYLCATLQAWTGPKVGSYEQYFGPGTRLTVT.

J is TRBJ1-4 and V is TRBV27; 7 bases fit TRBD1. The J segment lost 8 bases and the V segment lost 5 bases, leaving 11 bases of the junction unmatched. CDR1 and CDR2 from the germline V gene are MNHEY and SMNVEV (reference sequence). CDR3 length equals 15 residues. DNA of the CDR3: TGTGCCAGCAGTCCCTGGGACAGACCTGAGGAAAAACTGTTTTTT. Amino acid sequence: CASSPWDRPEEKLFF. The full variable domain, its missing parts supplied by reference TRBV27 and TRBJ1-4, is EAQVTQNPRYLITVTGKKLTVTCSQNMNHEYMSWYRQDPGLGLRQIYYSMNVEVTDKGDVPEGYKVSRKEKRNFPLILESPSPNQTSLYFCASSPWDRPEEKLFFGSGTQLSVL.

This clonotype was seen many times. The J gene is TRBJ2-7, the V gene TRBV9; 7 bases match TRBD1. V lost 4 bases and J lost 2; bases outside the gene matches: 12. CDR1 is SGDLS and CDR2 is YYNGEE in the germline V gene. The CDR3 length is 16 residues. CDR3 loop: CASSHPLGTATYEQYF. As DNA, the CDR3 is TGTGCCAGCAGCCATCCTTTGGGGACAGCCACCTACGAGCAGTACTTC.

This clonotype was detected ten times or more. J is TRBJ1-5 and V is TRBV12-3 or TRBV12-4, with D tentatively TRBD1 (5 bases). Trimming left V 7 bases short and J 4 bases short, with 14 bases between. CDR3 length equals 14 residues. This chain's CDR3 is CASTNGGRNQPQHF. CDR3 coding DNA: TGTGCCAGCACAAACGGGGGGAGGAATCAGCCCCAGCATTTT.